The clone carrying this TCR beta chain has only one observation. This CDR3 has 14 residues. Per the germline V gene, CDR1 is SNHLY and CDR2 is FYNNEI. V shed 6 bases and J shed 1 base, with 12 bases lying between them. These data are taken from a study of shared clonotypes between healthy human individuals. DNA at around 200 ng, about 30,000 T cell genomes, went into sorted-subset replicate PCRs. Using immunoSEQ multiplex PCR, the repertoire was profiled, and TCRdb retains in-frame clones only, with some absent. This sample has roughly 2.6 million clones, with approximately 90% found just once. The sequenced sample consisted of naive CD4+ T cells sorted from blood. Subset denoted: CD45RA+ positively selected. This TCR derives from a man between 18 and 35 years old in good health. The V and J genes are TRBV2 and TRBJ2-5, with D perhaps matching TRBD1 (5 bases). The CDR3 sequence: CASSTDTTQETQYF. The CDR3, as DNA: TGTGCCAGCAGCACGGACACGACCCAAGAGACCCAGTACTTC.